This T cell receptor beta chain was sequenced for a study of T cell responses to AZD1222 COVID-19 vaccine. Whole-study context: Timing groups of about 4 and about 12 weeks for second doses were pooled.

The CDR3 consists of 12 residues. The ends were cut back, 5 bases at V and 1 base at J, with 5 bases in the middle. Libraries were prepared by immunoSEQ multiplex PCR; TCRdb keeps only in-frame clonotypes and omits some of them. This table holds under 300,000 clones, 85% to 95% found once. Sequencing used peripheral blood, obtained on day 0 of AZD1222 vaccination. The chain links TRBV12-3 or TRBV12-4 to TRBJ1-1; D is undetermined. The receptor was derived from an adult in good health. The CDR3 is CASSDPNTEAFF. Written as DNA, the CDR3 is TGTGCCAGCAGTGACCCGAACACTGAAGCTTTCTTT.